Following are 12 T cell receptor beta chains from one sample sequenced in a study of control samples from healthy donors and cancer patients. Using immunoSEQ multiplex PCR, the repertoire was profiled, and TCRdb retains in-frame clones only, with some absent. Counted here are approximately 76,000 clones, 84% occurring once; the ten biggest clones make up approximately 10%. The specimen sequenced was PBMCs. The source of these receptors is a man aged 55 to 70 with head and neck cancer.

This chain uses TRBV5-1 with TRBJ2-5; D perhaps matches TRBD1 (6 bases). CDR3 length: 14 amino acids. Trimming stripped 4 bases from V and 5 bases from J, with 15 bases between. CDR1 SGHRS and CDR2 YFSETQ come from the germline V gene. The CDR3 loop is CASSTTGFGETQYF. The CDR3 DNA reads TGCGCCAGCAGCACTACAGGGTTCGGGGAGACCCAGTACTTC.

The chain joins TRBV27 to TRBJ2-1, with 11 bases identical to TRBD2. Germline-derived CDR1 and CDR2 are MNHEY and SMNVEV (reference sequence). V trimming: 2 bases; J trimming: 4 bases; junction bases outside the gene matches: 4. CDR3 size: 16 residues. Here the CDR3 DNA reads TGTGCCAGCAGTTTACACGGGACTAGCGGATACAATGAGCAGTTCTTC. Translating it yields CASSLHGTSGYNEQFF.

J is TRBJ2-3 and V is TRBV7-9, with D perhaps assigned TRBD1 or TRBD2 (6 bases each). V was pared by 6 bases and J by 6 bases, with 19 bases between. The CDR3 runs to 15 residues. Germline lookup yields CDR1 SEHNR and CDR2 FQNEAQ (reference sequence). The DNA for the CDR3 is TGTGCCAGCAGACACGGGGGCTATATGTGGGATACGCAGTATTTT. Its protein product is CASRHGGYMWDTQYF. Full variable domain (missing parts from reference TRBV7-9 and TRBJ2-3): DTGVSQNPRHKITKRGQNVTFRCDPISEHNRLYWYRQTLGQGPEFLTYFQNEAQLEKSRLLSDRFSAERPKGSFSTLEIQRTEQGDSAMYLCASRHGGYMWDTQYFGPGTRLTVL.

The CDR3 protein is CASSLMPDYEQYF. The CDR3 DNA is TGTGCCAGCAGCTTAATGCCGGACTACGAGCAGTACTTC. The chain joins TRBV11-3 to TRBJ2-7; unclear D gene. CDR1 and CDR2 from the germline V gene are SGHNT and YENEEA. The CDR3 has 13 amino acids. V was clipped by 2 bases and J by 3 bases, with 8 bases between them.

The rearrangement uses TRBV20-1 and TRBJ1-2; D uncertain. Germline V gene lookup returns CDR1 DFQATT and CDR2 SNEGSKA (reference sequence). The ends were cut back, 3 bases at V and 4 bases at J, with 15 bases in the middle. The CDR3 runs 14 residues. The CDR3 DNA is TGCAGTGCTAGTCCACCAAGGGCAATCTATGGCTACACCTTC. Translated: CSASPPRAIYGYTF.

J is TRBJ2-1 and V is TRBV24-1; the D gene is possibly TRBD2 (6 bases). V lost 1 base and J lost 7, with 13 bases in between. The CDR3 length is 15 residues. Looked up from germline, CDR1 is KGHDR and CDR2 is SFDVKD. Here the CDR3 reads CATSDFAAGNNEQFF. In DNA form, the CDR3 reads TGTGCCACCAGTGATTTTGCGGCGGGGAATAATGAGCAGTTCTTC.

The chain employs TRBV24-1 and TRBJ2-1, with D possibly being TRBD1 (5 bases). Trimming removed 3 bases at V and 7 bases at J, with 18 bases between. The CDR3 sequence is 16 residues long. CDR1 KGHDR and CDR2 SFDVKD come from the germline V gene. The CDR3 protein is CATSDPRAAFLNEQFF. The CDR3 DNA reads TGTGCCACCAGTGATCCCAGGGCAGCGTTCCTTAATGAGCAGTTCTTC.

This clone showed up just a few times. The chain couples TRBV28 to TRBJ2-1; TRBD2 matches at 12 bases. The junction had 7 bases not matched to a gene; V was cut back by 3 bases and J by 10 bases. CDR1 and CDR2 from the germline V gene are MDHEN and SYDVKM. The CDR3 sequence is 15 residues long. CDR3 amino acids: CASSLSASGRGEQFF. DNA for the CDR3: TGTGCCAGCAGTTTGTCGGCTAGCGGGAGGGGGGAGCAGTTCTTC.

V and J are TRBV6-4 and TRBJ2-2; perhaps TRBD1 as D (6 bases). Trimming left V 3 bases short and J 4 bases short, with 9 bases between. Germline CDR1 is MRHNA and CDR2 is SNTAGT. CDR3 length: 14 residues. The CDR3 DNA reads as TGTGCCAGCAGTGAGCAGGGGCTCACCGGGGAGCTGTTTTTT. Its protein is CASSEQGLTGELFF.

The chain couples TRBV19 to TRBJ2-7, with 7 bases identical to TRBD1. The germline gives CDR1 LNHDA, CDR2 SQIVND (reference sequence). V dropped 2 bases and J dropped 6; count of bases not matched to a gene: 4. The CDR3 spans 13 residues. CDR3 nucleotides: TGTGCCAGTAGTATATCGACAGGGTCCGAGCAGTACTTC. Translation: CASSISTGSEQYF.

The J gene is TRBJ2-5, the V gene TRBV10-3; TRBD2 matches at 9 bases. J lost 2 bases, V lost 6 bases, and 4 bases had no gene match. In germline, CDR1 is ENHRY, CDR2 SYGVKD. The CDR3 loop spans 14 amino acids. CDR3 coding DNA: TGTGCCATCAGGGGAACTAGCGGGCAAGAGACCCAGTACTTC. Translating it yields CAIRGTSGQETQYF.

The V and J genes are TRBV28 and TRBJ1-5, with a possible D match to TRBD1 (5 bases). This CDR3 contains 16 residues. V was shortened by 5 bases and J by 3 bases, with 17 bases between the two germline ends. CDR1 and CDR2 (germline): MDHEN, SYDVKM. CDR3 in amino acids: CASSLTSGTLNQPQHF. CDR3 DNA: TGTGCCAGCAGTCTCACCTCAGGGACCCTCAATCAGCCCCAGCATTTT.